Detailed here is one T cell receptor (beta chain). The germline V gene encodes CDR1 MNHNY and CDR2 SVGAGI (reference sequence). The CDR3 contains 12 residues. The V and J ends lost 0 bases and 9 bases respectively, with 6 bases between them. This sample was taken from a study of blood T cell repertoires in COVID-19. Study context: Acute and convalescent COVID-19 specimens originated in the United States, Italy and Spain. In each case, the material was cDNA or gDNA derived from T cells, B-cell-depleted T cells, or PBMCs.

Clones were read by immunoSEQ multiplex PCR, and TCRdb kept only the in-frame ones, dropping some. The sample has tens of thousands of clones; roughly 90% are singletons. The V call is TRBV6-6, the J call TRBJ2-1; D gene ambiguous. Input material: peripheral blood. This TCR came from a man aged 55 to 70 with acute or convalescent COVID-19. The CDR3 spells CASSYSVAEQFF. The CDR3 nucleotides read TGTGCCAGCAGTTACTCGGTGGCTGAGCAGTTCTTC.